This TCR beta chain came from a study of T-cell reconstitution after alpha-beta-depleted transplantation in children. Study-wide points: Several hundred expanded graft clones reportedly gave rise to the alpha-beta T cells present about two months after transplant. It was surviving recipient T cells and thymic progenitors that gave some patients high TCRbeta diversity at day 60.

For TCRbeta, the library was prepared with unique molecular identifiers. Each CDR3 protein gets one entry after TCRdb re-called the PCR reads with MiXCR. Of roughly 280,000 distinct CDR3 sequences listed, under 14% were seen once; the top ten hold about a quarter. The sample holds many counts of this clonotype. Antigen specificity is unknown. Germline CDR1 is DFQATT and CDR2 is SNEGSKA (reference sequence). V was shortened by 1 base and J by 0 bases, with 16 bases between the two germline ends. The CDR3 has 17 amino acids. The sequenced sample was peripheral blood, obtained 180 days after TCRalphabeta/CD19-depleted stem cell transplant. The clonotype originates from a male patient aged 2-15 years who had a stem cell transplant for chronic granulomatous disease, so the T cells may come from the graft donor. This chain uses TRBV20-1 with TRBJ2-1; TRBD2 is a possible D gene (6 bases). The DNA of the CDR3 is TGCAGTGCTAGAGTCCCTCTAACTAGCAACTCCTACAATGAGCAGTTCTTC. Translating it yields CSARVPLTSNSYNEQFF.